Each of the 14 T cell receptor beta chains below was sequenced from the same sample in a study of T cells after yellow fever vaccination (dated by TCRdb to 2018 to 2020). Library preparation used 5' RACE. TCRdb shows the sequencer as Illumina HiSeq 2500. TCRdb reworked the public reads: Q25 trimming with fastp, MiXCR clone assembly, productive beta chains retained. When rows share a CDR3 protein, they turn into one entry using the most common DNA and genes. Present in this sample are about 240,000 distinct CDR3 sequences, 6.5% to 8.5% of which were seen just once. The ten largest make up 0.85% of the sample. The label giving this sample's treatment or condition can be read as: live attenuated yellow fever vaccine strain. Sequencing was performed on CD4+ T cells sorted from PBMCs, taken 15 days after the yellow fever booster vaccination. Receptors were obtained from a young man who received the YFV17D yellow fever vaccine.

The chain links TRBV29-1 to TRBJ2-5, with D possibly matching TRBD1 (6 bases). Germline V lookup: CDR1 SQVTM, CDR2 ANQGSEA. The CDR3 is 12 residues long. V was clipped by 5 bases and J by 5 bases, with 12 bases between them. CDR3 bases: TGCAGCGTTAACAGGGTTCCGGAGACCCAGTACTTC. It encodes CSVNRVPETQYF.

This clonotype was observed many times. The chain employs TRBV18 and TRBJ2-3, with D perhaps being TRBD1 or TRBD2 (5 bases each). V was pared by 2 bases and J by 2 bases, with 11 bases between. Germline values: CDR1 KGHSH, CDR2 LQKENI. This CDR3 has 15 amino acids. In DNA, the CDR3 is TGTGCCAGCTCACCATCCCGGGACCACACAGATACGCAGTATTTT. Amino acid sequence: CASSPSRDHTDTQYF.

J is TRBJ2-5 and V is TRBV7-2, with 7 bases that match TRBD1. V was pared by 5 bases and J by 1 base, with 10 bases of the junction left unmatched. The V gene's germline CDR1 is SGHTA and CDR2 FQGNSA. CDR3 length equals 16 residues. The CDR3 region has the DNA TGTGCCAGCAGCCCCCGAGCCGGGACAGCCCAAGAGACCCAGTACTTC. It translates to CASSPRAGTAQETQYF.

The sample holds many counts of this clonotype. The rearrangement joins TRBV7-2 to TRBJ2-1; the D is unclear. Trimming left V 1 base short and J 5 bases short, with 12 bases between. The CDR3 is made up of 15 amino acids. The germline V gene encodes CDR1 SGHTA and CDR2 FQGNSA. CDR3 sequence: CASSLGVLAHNEQFF. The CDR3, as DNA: TGTGCCAGCAGCTTAGGAGTTCTTGCTCACAATGAGCAGTTCTTC.

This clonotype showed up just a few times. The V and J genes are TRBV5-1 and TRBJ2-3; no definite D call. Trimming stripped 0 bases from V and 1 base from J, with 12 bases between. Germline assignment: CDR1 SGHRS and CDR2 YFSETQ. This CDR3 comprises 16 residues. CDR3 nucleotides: TGCGCCAGCAGCTTGGAGAGTCGCTCGGGCACAGATACGCAGTATTTT. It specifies CASSLESRSGTDTQYF. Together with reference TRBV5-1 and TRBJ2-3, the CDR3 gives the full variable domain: KAGVTQTPRYLIKTRGQQVTLSCSPISGHRSVSWYQQTPGQGLQFLFEYFSETQRNKGNFPGRFSGRQFSNSRSEMNVSTLELGDSALYLCASSLESRSGTDTQYFGPGTRLTVL.

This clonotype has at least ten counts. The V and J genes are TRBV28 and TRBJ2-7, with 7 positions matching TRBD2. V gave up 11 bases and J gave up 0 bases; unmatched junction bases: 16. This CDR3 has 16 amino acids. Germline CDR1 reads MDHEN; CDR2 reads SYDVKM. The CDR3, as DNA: TGTGCCGGGGCGCCGGGGAGGGGACTATCCTCCTACGAGCAGTACTTC. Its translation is CAGAPGRGLSSYEQYF.

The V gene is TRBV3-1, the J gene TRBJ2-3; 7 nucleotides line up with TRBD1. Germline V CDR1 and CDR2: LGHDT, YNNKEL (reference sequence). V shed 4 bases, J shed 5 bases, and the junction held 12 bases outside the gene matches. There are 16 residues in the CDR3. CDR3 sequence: CASSLRQGNYRDTQYF. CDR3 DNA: TGTGCCAGCAGCCTTAGACAGGGAAATTATCGAGATACGCAGTATTTT.

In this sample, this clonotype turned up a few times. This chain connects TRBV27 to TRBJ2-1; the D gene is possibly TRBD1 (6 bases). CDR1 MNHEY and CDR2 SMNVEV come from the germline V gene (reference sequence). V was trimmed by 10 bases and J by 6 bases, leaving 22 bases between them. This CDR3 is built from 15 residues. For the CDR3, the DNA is TGTGCCATCAGGGGTAGCCTCAAAGGACTCAATGAGCAGTTCTTC. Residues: CAIRGSLKGLNEQFF.

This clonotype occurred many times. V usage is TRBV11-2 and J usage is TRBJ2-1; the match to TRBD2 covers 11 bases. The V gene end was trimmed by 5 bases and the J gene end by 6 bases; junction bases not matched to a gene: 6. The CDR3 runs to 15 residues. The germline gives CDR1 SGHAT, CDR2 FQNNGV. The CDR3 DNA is TGTGCCAGCAGCCTGGGACTAGCGGCAATCAATGAGCAGTTCTTC. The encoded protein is CASSLGLAAINEQFF. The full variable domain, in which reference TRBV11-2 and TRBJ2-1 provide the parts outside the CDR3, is EAGVAQSPRYKIIEKRQSVAFWCNPISGHATLYWYQQILGQGPKLLIQFQNNGVVDDSQLPKDRFSAERLKGVDSTLKIQPAKLEDSAVYLCASSLGLAAINEQFFGPGTRLTVL.

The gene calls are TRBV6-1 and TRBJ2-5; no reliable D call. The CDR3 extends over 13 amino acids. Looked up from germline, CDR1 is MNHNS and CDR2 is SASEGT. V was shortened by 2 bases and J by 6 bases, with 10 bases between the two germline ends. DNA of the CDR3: TGTGCCAGCAGTGAAAACGGGCATCAGACCCAGTACTTC. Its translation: CASSENGHQTQYF.

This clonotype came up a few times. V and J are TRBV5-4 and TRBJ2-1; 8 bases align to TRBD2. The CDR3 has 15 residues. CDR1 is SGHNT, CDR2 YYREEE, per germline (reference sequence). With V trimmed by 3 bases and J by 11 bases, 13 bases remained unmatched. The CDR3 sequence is CASSWGLERNWKQFF. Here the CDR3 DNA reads TGTGCCAGCAGCTGGGGACTAGAGCGCAATTGGAAGCAGTTCTTC.

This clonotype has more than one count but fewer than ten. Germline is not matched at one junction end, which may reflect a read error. The CDR3 region has the DNA TGTGCCAGCAGCGTAGACAGGGTCATCACTGAAGCTTTCTTT. Its protein product is CASSVDRVITEAFF. This chain uses TRBV11-2 with TRBJ1-1; 7 nucleotides align to TRBD1. Germline CDR1 reads SGHAT; CDR2 reads FQNNGV. The CDR3 consists of 14 residues.

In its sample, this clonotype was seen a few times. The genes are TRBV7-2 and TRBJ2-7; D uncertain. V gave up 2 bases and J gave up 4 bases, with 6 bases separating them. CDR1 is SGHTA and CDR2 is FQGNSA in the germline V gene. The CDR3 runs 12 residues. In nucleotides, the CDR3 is TGTGCCAGCAGCTTACTGCTATACGAGCAGTACTTC. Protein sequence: CASSLLLYEQYF.

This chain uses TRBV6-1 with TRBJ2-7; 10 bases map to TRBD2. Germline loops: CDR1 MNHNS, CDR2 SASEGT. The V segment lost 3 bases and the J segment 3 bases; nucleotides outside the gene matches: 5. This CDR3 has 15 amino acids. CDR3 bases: TGTGCCAGCAGTGACCCGGGACTAGCGATCTACGAGCAGTACTTC. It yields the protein CASSDPGLAIYEQYF.